Listed here are 18 T cell receptor beta chains from one sample, sequenced in a study of T cell repertoires in cytomegalovirus infection. TCRdb re-analysed the reads in MiXCR, keeping a single row per CDR3 protein. The repertoire consists of around 530,000 distinct CDR3 sequences, with about 25% occurring once and the leading ten covering roughly 13%. The sequenced sample consisted of PBMCs. The receptors derive from a human donor in good health (CMV status not recorded). Some clones in this sample may be carry-over from other donors' samples.

In this sample, this clonotype turned up many times. The V and J genes are TRBV10-3 and TRBJ2-1; 16 bases agree with TRBD2. J was trimmed by 15 bases and V by 9 bases; bases with no gene match: 11. The CDR3 totals 14 residues. The germline gives CDR1 ENHRY, CDR2 SYGVKD. As DNA, the CDR3 is TGTGCCATACCTCCGGGACTAGCGGGAGGGTATCGGTTCTTC. Translated, it gives CAIPPGLAGGYRFF.

This clonotype appeared a few times. The rearrangement joins TRBV27 to TRBJ2-1; 14 positions match TRBD2. Germline lookup yields CDR1 MNHEY and CDR2 SMNVEV (reference sequence). This CDR3 contains 14 residues. J was trimmed by 8 bases and V by 8 bases; bases with no gene match: 5. CDR3 sequence (DNA): TGTGCCAGCTTCGGGACTAGCGGGAGACATGAGCAGTTCTTC. This encodes CASFGTSGRHEQFF.

The chain is built from TRBV7-4 and TRBJ1-5; 10 bases are shared with TRBD1. The CDR3 totals 18 residues. J lost 5 bases, V lost 0 bases, and 10 bases had no gene match. Germline lookup yields CDR1 SGHVT and CDR2 SQSDAQ. DNA of the CDR3: TGTGCCAGCAGCTTAGCAGGGCGACAGGGGGCGCGGGATCAGCCCCAGCATTTT. Amino acid sequence: CASSLAGRQGARDQPQHF. The full variable domain, rest sourced from reference TRBV7-4 and TRBJ1-5, is GAGVSQSPRYKVAKRGRDVALRCDSISGHVTLYWYRQTLGQGSEVLTYSQSDAQRDKSGRPSGRFSAERPERSVSTLKIQRTEQGDSAVYLCASSLAGRQGARDQPQHFGDGTRLSIL.

This clonotype occurred many times. The chain couples TRBV7-2 to TRBJ2-5, with D unclear. The CDR3 runs to 13 residues. CDR1 is SGHTA, CDR2 FQGNSA, per germline. The V end lost 2 bases, the J end lost 4 bases, and 8 bases lay between the germline ends. This CDR3 reads CASSLLILETQYF. In nucleotides, the CDR3 is TGTGCCAGCAGCTTACTGATTTTAGAGACCCAGTACTTC.

This clonotype was counted ten times or more. V gene TRBV7-9 combines with J gene TRBJ1-4; D gene ambiguous. The V gene's germline CDR1 is SEHNR and CDR2 FQNEAQ (reference sequence). V was pared by 4 bases and J by 5 bases, with 11 bases between. The length of the CDR3 is 14 residues. CDR3 sequence: CASSSMARNEKLFF. The CDR3 nucleotides are TGTGCCAGCAGCTCCATGGCCAGAAATGAAAAACTGTTTTTT.

The gene calls are TRBV7-9 and TRBJ2-7; 8 bases align to TRBD2. Germline V gives CDR1 SEHNR, CDR2 FQNEAQ (reference sequence). V gave up 0 bases and J gave up 7 bases; unmatched junction bases: 2. The CDR3 contains 13 residues. The CDR3 nucleotides are TGTGCCAGCAGCTTAGCCGTAGCGGGGGAGCAGTACTTC. This gives the protein CASSLAVAGEQYF.

This sequence joins TRBV7-9 and TRBJ2-2; 11 bases agree with TRBD2. Per germline, CDR1 SEHNR and CDR2 FQNEAQ (reference sequence). This CDR3 spans 16 amino acids. Losses at the gene ends were 4 bases for V and 5 bases for J; bases not matched to a gene: 6. CDR3 region: CASSSVAGGLTGELFF. The CDR3 DNA is TGTGCCAGCAGCTCGGTAGCGGGAGGGCTAACCGGGGAGCTGTTTTTT.

This clonotype was counted a few times. The CDR3 loop reads CASSFGTGDSPLHF. The DNA of the CDR3 is TGCGCCAGCAGCTTCGGGACAGGGGATTCACCCCTCCACTTT. The gene calls are TRBV5-1 and TRBJ1-6; 10 bases match TRBD1. The CDR3 runs to 14 residues. The ends lost 2 bases at V and 8 bases at J; junction bases unmatched: 1. In germline, CDR1 is SGHRS, CDR2 YFSETQ.

This clonotype has just a few counts. The chain joins TRBV6-2 or TRBV6-3 to TRBJ2-7; no reliable D call. The CDR3 sequence is 14 residues long. CDR1 MNHEY and CDR2 SVGEGT come from the germline V gene. Trimming removed 3 bases from V and 2 bases from J, with 11 bases in between. CDR3 nucleotides: TGTGCCAGCAGTTATAAGGGCTGGGCCTACGAGCAGTACTTC. Translating it yields CASSYKGWAYEQYF.

This clonotype occurred a few times. V is TRBV19 and J is TRBJ2-7; D not certain. The length of the CDR3 is 15 residues. V lost 2 bases and J lost 2, with 13 bases in between. Germline V gene data show CDR1 as LNHDA and CDR2 as SQIVND (reference sequence). CDR3 in DNA: TGTGCCAGTAGTATATCAAGGGATTGGACCTACGAGCAGTACTTC. It encodes CASSISRDWTYEQYF.

The chain is built from TRBV30 and TRBJ2-5; perhaps TRBD2 as D (6 bases). Trimming removed 0 bases from V and 14 bases from J, with 16 bases in between. Germline CDR1 and CDR2: GTSNPN and SVGIG (reference sequence). The CDR3 is 12 amino acids. CDR3 amino acids: CAWSVLGDSRYF. The CDR3 DNA is TGTGCCTGGAGTGTACTCGGGGACTCTCGATACTTC.

This clonotype was counted a few times. The chain employs TRBV29-1 and TRBJ2-2; 10 bases map to TRBD1. The CDR3 covers 16 residues. The V and J ends lost 4 bases and 4 bases, in that order; junction bases with no gene match: 9. The germline V gene encodes CDR1 SQVTM and CDR2 ANQGSEA. Written as DNA, the CDR3 is TGCAGCGTTGGGAGACGACAGGGGGCCGGCACCGGGGAGCTGTTTTTT. Its translation is CSVGRRQGAGTGELFF.

This clonotype was seen many times. This chain connects TRBV7-8 to TRBJ1-2; a weak D match, TRBD1 (6 bases). The CDR3 is 13 residues long. Germline-derived CDR1 and CDR2 are SGHVS and FQNEAQ. V was clipped by 3 bases and J by 2 bases, with 7 bases between them. The CDR3 DNA reads TGTGCCAGCAGCTTTCAGGGGAACTATGGCTACACCTTC. Translating it yields CASSFQGNYGYTF. The variable domain in full, with the rest retrieved from reference TRBV7-8 and TRBJ1-2, is GAGVSQSPRYKVAKRGQDVALRCDPISGHVSLFWYQQALGQGPEFLTYFQNEAQLDKSGLPSDRFFAERPEGSVSTLKIQRTQQEDSAVYLCASSFQGNYGYTFGSGTRLTVV.

The sample holds a few counts of this clonotype. V gene TRBV10-1 combines with J gene TRBJ2-3; maybe TRBD2 (6 bases). The germline V gene encodes CDR1 WNHNN and CDR2 SYGVQD (reference sequence). The V end was cut by 0 bases, the J end by 6 bases, with 13 bases between. The CDR3 spans 15 residues. The CDR3 sequence is CASSESGTSRDTQYF. Here the CDR3 DNA reads TGCGCCAGCAGTGAGTCGGGAACTAGCAGGGATACGCAGTATTTT.

Here the CDR3 reads CASSLDRGTKDTQYF. For the CDR3, the DNA is TGTGCCAGCAGCTTAGATAGGGGAACGAAAGATACGCAGTATTTT. The V call is TRBV7-8, the J call TRBJ2-3; possible D gene TRBD1, 5 bases. This CDR3 is built from 15 residues. Between the trimmed V and J ends, which lost 1 base and 5 bases, there was a span of 13 bases. The germline gives CDR1 SGHVS, CDR2 FQNEAQ.

The rearrangement uses TRBV7-2 and TRBJ1-5; a weak D match, TRBD1 (5 bases). CDR3 length: 17 residues. The germline gives CDR1 SGHTA, CDR2 FQGNSA. Between the trimmed V and J ends, which lost 5 bases and 6 bases, there was a span of 23 bases. Here the CDR3 DNA reads TGTGCCAGCAGCCTTTTTCCGGGGGGTTCAGCGGGTCAGCCCCAGCATTTT. This gives the protein CASSLFPGGSAGQPQHF.

The J gene is TRBJ2-5, the V gene TRBV20-1; 8 bases line up with TRBD2. Germline V CDR1 and CDR2: DFQATT, SNEGSKA (reference sequence). J lost 5 bases, V lost 0 bases, and 5 bases had no gene match. CDR3 length equals 14 residues. CDR3 loop: CSAREAGVRETQYF. In nucleotides, the CDR3 is TGCAGTGCTAGAGAAGCGGGAGTCAGGGAGACCCAGTACTTC.

This clonotype occurred many times. The chain is built from TRBV7-6 and TRBJ1-2, with D hard to call. The length of the CDR3 is 13 residues. Germline V gene sequence: CDR1 SGHVS, CDR2 FNYEAQ. The V gene lost 5 bases and the J gene lost 4 bases, with 11 bases spanning the gap. The CDR3 DNA is TGTGCCAGCAGCCCCGCAGGTTCCTATGGCTACACCTTC. Its protein is CASSPAGSYGYTF.